This T cell receptor beta chain stems from a study of CD8+CD57+ T cells in acquired aplastic anemia. Study details: Sorted CD4+ and CD8+ cells gave an average of roughly 3.3 ug of DNA. Broader study findings: Sharing between patients and controls was observed for some 27 CD8+ CDR3 sequences.

The CDR3 extends over 16 amino acids. Germline assignment: CDR1 SNHLY and CDR2 FYNNEI. The V end lost 3 bases, the J end lost 3 bases, and 18 bases lay between the germline ends. Patients chosen for sequencing had CD8+CD57+ cells that had expanded, as shown by flow cytometry. Each of the patients presented with severe acquired aplastic anemia. On this clonotype: Its antigen remains unknown.

Genomic DNA acted as the template from which TCR beta VDJ combination and CDR3 sequence profiling were carried out. TCRdb reprocessed the reads with MiXCR, giving one entry per CDR3 protein. This repertoire shows over 150,000 distinct CDR3 sequences, about 64% found once; its top ten account for 35% to 50%. The chain joins TRBV2 to TRBJ2-7, with D perhaps matching TRBD1 (6 bases). Sequencing was done on a sample of sorted CD4+, CD8+, or CD8+CD57+ T cells (not recorded which) from PBMCs. This TCR was recovered from a human donor with aplastic anemia. CDR3 nucleotide sequence: TGTGCCAGCAGTGATGGACCGGGACATTACATCTACGAGCAGTACTTC. Its protein product is CASSDGPGHYIYEQYF. Variable domain in full (rest from reference TRBV2 and TRBJ2-7): EPEVTQTPSHQVTQMGQEVILRCVPISNHLYFYWYRQILGQKVEFLVSFYNNEISEKSEIFDDQFSVERPDGSNFTLKIRSTKLEDSAMYFCASSDGPGHYIYEQYFGPGTRLTVT.